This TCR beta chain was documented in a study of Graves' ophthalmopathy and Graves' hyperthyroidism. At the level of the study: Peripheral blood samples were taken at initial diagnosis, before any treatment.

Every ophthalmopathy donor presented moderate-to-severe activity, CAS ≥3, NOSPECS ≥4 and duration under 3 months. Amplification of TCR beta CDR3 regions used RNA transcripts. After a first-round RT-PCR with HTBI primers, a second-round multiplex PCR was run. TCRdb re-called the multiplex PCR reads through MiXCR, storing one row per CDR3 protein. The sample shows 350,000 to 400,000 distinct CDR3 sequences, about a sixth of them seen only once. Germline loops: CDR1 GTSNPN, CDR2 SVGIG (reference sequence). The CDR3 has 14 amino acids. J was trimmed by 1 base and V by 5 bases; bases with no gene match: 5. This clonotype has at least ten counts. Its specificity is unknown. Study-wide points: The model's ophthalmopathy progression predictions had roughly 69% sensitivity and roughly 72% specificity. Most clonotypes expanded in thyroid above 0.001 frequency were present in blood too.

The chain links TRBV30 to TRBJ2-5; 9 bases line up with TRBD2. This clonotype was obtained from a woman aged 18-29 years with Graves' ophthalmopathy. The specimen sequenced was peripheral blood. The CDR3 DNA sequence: TGTGCCTGGCGGCGGGGGGGCCCCCAAGAGACCCAGTACTTC. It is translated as CAWRRGGPQETQYF.